This T cell receptor (beta chain) was sequenced during a study of blood T cells in healthy people across ages. This clonotype has only a few counts. Through a sample-barcoded 5' primer and a J-beta primer mix, a second PCR was run for roughly 6 to 12 cycles. MiXCR was run by TCRdb on the 5' RACE reads, yielding one entry per CDR3 protein. The table lists some 760,000 distinct CDR3 sequences, 20% to 25% of them singletons, with roughly a tenth in the top ten. Those donating, healthy Caucasian individuals from Russia, were aged about 6 to 95. The same data also contributed to another study, on T cells of mothers and their children. That paper states: Biologically related mothers and children overlapped slightly more than unrelated pairs, a non-significant difference. Researchers found no T cell clones that were persistent and microchimeric.

The source of this sequence is a boy aged 10-17 years in good health. Sequencing used blood.

CDR3 amino acids: CSVEERGGVNEQFF. CDR3 DNA: TGCAGCGTTGAAGAGAGGGGAGGGGTTAATGAGCAGTTCTTC. The chain joins TRBV29-1 to TRBJ2-1; TRBD2 aligns across 7 bases. The J segment lost 7 bases and the V segment lost 0 bases, leaving 6 bases of the junction unmatched. Germline V CDR1 and CDR2: SQVTM, ANQGSEA. CDR3 length equals 14 residues.